These 5 T cell receptor beta chains share one sample of origin, sequenced in a study of CD8+CD57+ T cells in acquired aplastic anemia. Investigators profiled TCR beta VDJ and CDR3 from genomic DNA template. MiXCR, applied by TCRdb to the reads, yields one record per CDR3 protein. The repertoire holds hundreds of thousands of distinct CDR3 sequences, with about 70% as singletons. Sequences were obtained from sorted CD4+, CD8+, or CD8+CD57+ T cells (not recorded which) from PBMCs. The receptors derive from a human donor in good health, serving as a control.

The rearrangement joins TRBV29-1 to TRBJ2-7; 8 bases map to TRBD1. The V segment lost 6 bases and the J segment 3 bases; nucleotides outside the gene matches: 4. There are 12 residues in the CDR3. The V gene's germline CDR1 is SQVTM and CDR2 ANQGSEA. CDR3 residues: CSVTGTGYEQYF. The CDR3 bases are TGCAGCGTGACCGGGACAGGCTACGAGCAGTACTTC.

Comments on this clonotype: The junction and the germline gene differ at one end; a read error may be behind it. V and J are TRBV7-7 and TRBJ2-1, with D possibly called TRBD1 or TRBD2 (5 bases each). Germline V lookup: CDR1 SSHAT, CDR2 FNYEAQ (reference sequence). This CDR3 comprises 13 residues. The CDR3 nucleotides read TGTGCTAGCAGCTTAGAAGAGGGGTTTGAGCAGTTCTTC. Amino acid sequence: CASSLEEGFEQFF.

This sequence joins TRBV7-2 and TRBJ2-3; 8 bases are shared with TRBD1. V shed 2 bases, J shed 15 bases, and the junction held 16 bases outside the gene matches. This CDR3 comprises 15 residues. Germline V CDR1 and CDR2: SGHTA, FQGNSA. The CDR3 reads CASSLRRTGYGYTYF. The CDR3 nucleotides are TGTGCCAGCAGCTTAAGAAGGACAGGGTATGGCTACACCTATTTT.

V is TRBV7-3 and J is TRBJ1-1; no definite D call. V dropped 5 bases and J dropped 7 bases, with 11 bases sitting between them. Germline loops: CDR1 SGHTA, CDR2 FQGTGA. The CDR3 spans 12 residues. The CDR3 DNA reads TGTGCCAGCAGCCAAGGCGGTGGTGAAGCTTTCTTT. Its protein product is CASSQGGGEAFF.

This clonotype appeared many times. The V call is TRBV9, the J call TRBJ2-5; possibly TRBD2 for D (5 bases). The CDR3 contains 14 residues. The ends were cut back, 0 bases at V and 2 bases at J, with 8 bases in the middle. Germline assignment: CDR1 SGDLS and CDR2 YYNGEE. The CDR3 reads CASSVAGMQETQYF. The CDR3 nucleotides are TGTGCCAGCAGCGTAGCGGGAATGCAAGAGACCCAGTACTTC.